One sample yielded the 19 T cell receptor beta chains listed below, sequenced in a study of identical twins. In TCRdb, the 5' RACE reads were re-called with MiXCR into one record per CDR3 protein. The sample records 550,000 to 700,000 distinct CDR3 sequences, 9.6% being singletons. Separately, the same data were catalogued under a study of yellow fever vaccine responses in identical twins.

Specimen: PBMCs. The receptors shown here come from a woman under 30 in good health.

On this clonotype: The junction does not match germline at one end; this may be a read error. The chain couples TRBV7-8 to TRBJ2-3; 7 positions match TRBD2. The CDR3 totals 18 residues. Germline V lookup: CDR1 SGHVS, CDR2 FQNEAQ. CDR3 region: CASSLGAGTTRDTDTQYF. As DNA, the CDR3 is TGTGCCAGCAGTTTAGGGGCCGGGACTACTCGTGACACAGATACGCAGTATTTT. Full variable domain (outside the CDR3, taken from reference TRBV7-8 and TRBJ2-3): GAGVSQSPRYKVAKRGQDVALRCDPISGHVSLFWYQQALGQGPEFLTYFQNEAQLDKSGLPSDRFFAERPEGSVSTLKIQRTQQEDSAVYLCASSLGAGTTRDTDTQYFGPGTRLTVL.

This clonotype was seen repeatedly, ten times or more. The chain uses TRBV4-2 and TRBJ2-3; D unclear. There are 16 residues in the CDR3. V was pared by 0 bases and J by 6 bases, with 16 bases between. Germline CDR1 and CDR2: LGHNA and YNFKEQ. The CDR3 loop reads CASSQENSLNSDTQYF. The CDR3 nucleotides are TGTGCCAGCAGCCAAGAAAATAGCCTGAACTCCGATACGCAGTATTTT.

The chain combines TRBV6-5 with TRBJ2-2, with TRBD2 identical over 8 bases. The V gene's germline CDR1 is MNHEY and CDR2 SVGAGI. This CDR3 is 14 amino acids long. J was trimmed by 0 bases and V by 7 bases; bases with no gene match: 1. For the CDR3, the DNA is TGTGCCAGCATTAGCGGGACGAACACCGGGGAGCTGTTTTTT. This translates into CASISGTNTGELFF.

The chain carries TRBV29-1 and TRBJ2-7; D ambiguous. CDR3 size: 12 residues. V lost 7 bases and J 3 bases, leaving 13 bases between the germline ends. CDR1 SQVTM and CDR2 ANQGSEA come from the germline V gene. The CDR3 DNA follows: TGCAGCGCCCTTGGGCTCCTCTACGAGCAGTACTTC. Amino acid sequence: CSALGLLYEQYF.

This clonotype was seen at least ten times. The chain employs TRBV6-4 and TRBJ2-1; possible D gene TRBD2, 5 bases. Trimming pared 1 base from V and 4 bases from J, leaving 14 bases between. The CDR3 spans 16 residues. The germline gives CDR1 MRHNA, CDR2 SNTAGT. The CDR3 spells CASSDFNSAPYNEQFF. The CDR3 region has the DNA TGTGCCAGCAGTGACTTTAATAGCGCGCCATACAATGAGCAGTTCTTC.

This clonotype was counted at least ten times. The J gene is TRBJ1-1, the V gene TRBV12-3 or TRBV12-4, with no clear D. V dropped 2 bases and J dropped 0 bases, with 4 bases sitting between them. The CDR3 extends over 13 amino acids. CDR3: CASSLTMNTEAFF. The CDR3 nucleotides are TGTGCCAGCAGTTTAACTATGAACACTGAAGCTTTCTTT.

This clonotype occurred a few times. V usage is TRBV4-3 and J usage is TRBJ2-1; 10 bases fit TRBD2. The ends lost 0 bases at V and 7 bases at J; junction bases unmatched: 12. Germline CDR1 is LGHNA and CDR2 is YSLEER. CDR3 length equals 18 residues. CDR3 DNA: TGCGCCAGCAGCCAAGATTTTTTGTCTAGCGGGAGAGGGAATGAGCAGTTCTTC. Translated, it gives CASSQDFLSSGRGNEQFF.

This clonotype was seen many times. The junction departs from the called germline gene at one end, perhaps through a read error. The chain recombines TRBV7-7 with TRBJ2-1; possible D gene TRBD1, 6 bases. From germline, CDR1 is SSHAT and CDR2 FNYEAQ (reference sequence). The CDR3 runs to 15 residues. DNA of the CDR3: TGTGCTAGCAGTAATAAGGACAGTTCCCACAATGAGCAGTTCTTC. Its protein is CASSNKDSSHNEQFF.

The table lists this clonotype with a few counts. The chain combines TRBV11-1 with TRBJ2-7; the match to TRBD2 covers 14 bases. Germline V gene sequence: CDR1 SGHAT, CDR2 FQDESV (reference sequence). Germline trimming cut 4 bases from V and 4 bases from J; bases unmatched to any gene: 15. The CDR3 covers 19 residues. Here the CDR3 DNA reads TGTGCCAGCAGCTCCCGGGGTAGGGGGACTAGCGGGAGCCAGTACGAGCAGTACTTC. Translated, it gives CASSSRGRGTSGSQYEQYF.

This clonotype was detected many times. The chain uses TRBV18 and TRBJ1-5, with D possibly being TRBD1 (5 bases). From germline, CDR1 is KGHSH and CDR2 LQKENI. The CDR3 consists of 14 residues. The V end was cut by 5 bases, the J end by 3 bases, with 11 bases between. CDR3 nucleotides: TGTGCCAGCTCATCCAAGGGGTCCAATCAGCCCCAGCATTTT. Translated, it gives CASSSKGSNQPQHF.

This clonotype has a count of ten or more. The rearrangement uses TRBV20-1 and TRBJ2-7; 7 nucleotides agree with TRBD2. Germline V gene data show CDR1 as DFQATT and CDR2 as SNEGSKA (reference sequence). The CDR3 loop spans 13 amino acids. J lost 5 bases, V lost 6 bases, and 10 bases had no gene match. In DNA form, the CDR3 reads TGCAGTGCCACTGTTTATCGGGAGGACGAGCAGTACTTC. This translates into CSATVYREDEQYF.

The CDR3 region has the DNA TGTGCCACCACGTCCGGGCAGGCCCTCACCGGGGAGCTGTTTTTT. Protein product: CATTSGQALTGELFF. The J gene is TRBJ2-2, the V gene TRBV24-1, with D unresolved. V lost 8 bases and J lost 4, with 16 bases in between. Germline lookup yields CDR1 KGHDR and CDR2 SFDVKD. The CDR3 is 15 amino acids.

The chain has TRBV7-9 and TRBJ2-5; D remains ambiguous. The CDR3 totals 14 residues. V shed 4 bases and J shed 1 base, with 10 bases lying between them. The germline CDR1 and CDR2 sequences are SEHNR and FQNEAQ (reference sequence). The DNA of the CDR3 is TGTGCCAGCAGCTCCCGAGTCCTCCAAGAGACCCAGTACTTC. Its protein product is CASSSRVLQETQYF.

The CDR3: CAWDKHTDTQYF. CDR3 in DNA: TGTGCCTGGGACAAACACACAGATACGCAGTATTTT. The V call is TRBV30, the J call TRBJ2-3; D uncertain. From germline, CDR1 is GTSNPN and CDR2 SVGIG (reference sequence). V lost 5 bases and J 2 bases, leaving 8 bases between the germline ends. The CDR3 covers 12 residues.

The genes are TRBV28 and TRBJ2-7, with a possible D match to TRBD1 (5 bases). The V and J ends lost 7 bases and 3 bases respectively, with 25 bases between them. Germline V gene lookup returns CDR1 MDHEN and CDR2 SYDVKM. The CDR3 sequence is 17 residues long. CDR3 loop: CASTFRGRGRMIYEQYF. CDR3 nucleotides: TGTGCCAGCACCTTTCGCGGAAGGGGCAGAATGATCTACGAGCAGTACTTC.

This clonotype was found many times. The chain employs TRBV20-1 and TRBJ2-1; the D call may be TRBD1 or TRBD2 (5 bases each). Between the trimmed V and J ends, which lost 0 bases and 9 bases, there was a span of 24 bases. Germline V lookup: CDR1 DFQATT, CDR2 SNEGSKA (reference sequence). This CDR3 is 17 amino acids long. Written as DNA, the CDR3 is TGCAGTGCTAGAGATGCGGCAAGACGGGGCCCTCAGGGTGAGCAGTTCTTC. This sequence encodes CSARDAARRGPQGEQFF.

V usage is TRBV20-1 and J usage is TRBJ2-7, with D tentatively TRBD2 (5 bases). V lost 3 bases and J 3 bases, leaving 15 bases between the germline ends. The CDR3 is 14 residues long. Germline-derived CDR1 and CDR2 are DFQATT and SNEGSKA (reference sequence). The CDR3 region is CSASSMLGGYEQYF. CDR3 sequence (DNA): TGCAGTGCTAGTTCCATGCTAGGAGGCTACGAGCAGTACTTC.

In this sample, this clonotype turned up a few times. This chain uses TRBV7-9 with TRBJ2-3, with D possibly matching TRBD1 (5 bases). V lost 6 bases and J lost 0, with 16 bases in between. This CDR3 has 16 residues. Per germline, CDR1 SEHNR and CDR2 FQNEAQ (reference sequence). CDR3 sequence reads: CASSYLTAYSTDTQYF. In DNA form, the CDR3 reads TGTGCCAGCAGTTACTTGACAGCTTATAGCACAGATACGCAGTATTTT.

In this sample, this clonotype turned up many times. V gene TRBV29-1 combines with J gene TRBJ1-2; D is uncertain. From germline, CDR1 is SQVTM and CDR2 ANQGSEA. The V gene lost 2 bases and the J gene lost 5 bases, with 6 bases spanning the gap. This CDR3 comprises 11 residues. Here the CDR3 reads CSVEQTYGYTF. Written as DNA, the CDR3 is TGCAGCGTTGAACAGACATATGGCTACACCTTC.